A single sample gave rise to the 3 T cell receptor beta chains below, sequenced in a study of shared clonotypes between healthy human individuals. Profiling relied on immunoSEQ multiplex PCR, and the TCRdb table lists in-frame clones only, not all of them. The sample has over a million clones, about 96% seen once; the top ten hold over 1%. Sequencing was done on a sample of naive CD4+ T cells sorted from blood. Subset here: CD45RA+ positively selected. Receptors originate from a young man in good health.

Turning to this clone: This sample also contains other DNA sequences that code for the same CDR3. The V gene is TRBV5-1, the J gene TRBJ2-7; 11 nucleotides match TRBD1. The CDR3 loop spans 14 amino acids. CDR1 is SGHRS and CDR2 is YFSETQ in the germline V gene. V lost 4 bases and J lost 4; bases outside the gene matches: 4. The CDR3 region has the DNA TGCGCCAGCAGCCACCGGGACAGGGGGTACGAGCAGTACTTC. Translated: CASSHRDRGYEQYF. Looking up the rest from reference TRBV5-1 and TRBJ2-7 gives the full variable domain: KAGVTQTPRYLIKTRGQQVTLSCSPISGHRSVSWYQQTPGQGLQFLFEYFSETQRNKGNFPGRFSGRQFSNSRSEMNVSTLELGDSALYLCASSHRDRGYEQYFGPGTRLTVT.

A word on this clone: This CDR3 is also generated by other DNA sequences in the sample. V usage is TRBV18 and J usage is TRBJ2-3; D unclear. The CDR3 is made up of 12 amino acids. Trimming left V 3 bases short and J 4 bases short, with 5 bases between. The germline CDR1 and CDR2 sequences are KGHSH and LQKENI. CDR3 in DNA: TGTGCCAGCTCACCGCAGGCAGATACGCAGTATTTT. This encodes CASSPQADTQYF.

V is TRBV7-2 and J is TRBJ2-3; 9 nucleotides match TRBD2. The CDR3 is 15 amino acids. Germline V gene lookup returns CDR1 SGHTA and CDR2 FQGNSA. V dropped 1 base and J dropped 4; count of bases not matched to a gene: 3. The CDR3 spells CASSLVAGGADTQYF. DNA for the CDR3: TGTGCCAGCAGCTTAGTCGCGGGAGGGGCAGATACGCAGTATTTT.